This T cell receptor beta chain is drawn from a study of shared clonotypes between healthy human individuals. It was into CD45RA+ naive and CD45RA-negative memory subsets that the CD4+ cells were split. The V gene's germline CDR1 is MNHEY and CDR2 SVGAGI. The V end was cut by 7 bases, the J end by 10 bases, with 13 bases between. The CDR3 contains 11 residues. The method was immunoSEQ multiplex PCR; TCRdb's version includes in-frame clones alone and lacks a portion of them. The top ten hold about 1.5% of the sample, which has roughly 1 million clones, more than 65% seen once. The specimen sequenced was memory CD4+ T cells sorted from blood. Documented subset: CD45RA-negative fraction. The sequence was collected from a man younger than 35 in good health. The chain couples TRBV6-5 to TRBJ1-2, with a tentative D call TRBD1 (6 bases). CDR3 amino acids: CASTQRGAYTF. The CDR3 region has the DNA TGTGCCAGCACCCAAAGGGGGGCCTACACCTTC.